The 4 T cell receptor beta chains below come from one sample, sequenced in a study of graft-versus-host responses after intestinal transplantation. The table came from immunoSEQ multiplex PCR; TCRdb's copy has only in-frame clones and leaves some out. The table has around 21,000 clones, about 41% seen once. Co-plated with approximately 200,000 CFSE-labeled responder cells were approximately 200,000 irradiated, violet-dye-labeled stimulator cells. The sample was alloreactive CD8+ T cells from a mixed lymphocyte reaction culture, taken before transplantation. The subset is: CFSE-low proliferating T cells sorted from roughly six-day pre-transplant mixed lymphocyte reaction (GvH or HvG direction). These receptors all come from a human patient who was an organ donor for intestinal transplantation.

Here the CDR3 reads CASSPWTGGVVHGYTF. As DNA, the CDR3 is TGTGCCAGTAGTCCTTGGACAGGGGGCGTCGTCCACGGCTACACCTTC. The gene calls are TRBV19 and TRBJ1-2; 11 positions match TRBD1. V lost 5 bases to trimming and J lost 8 bases; unmatched junction nucleotides: 13. The CDR3 is 16 amino acids. Germline V gene lookup returns CDR1 LNHDA and CDR2 SQIVND (reference sequence).

The V call is TRBV9, the J call TRBJ2-2, with TRBD2 as a possible D gene (5 bases). Germline CDR1 is SGDLS and CDR2 is YYNGEE. V was clipped by 4 bases and J by 6 bases, with 25 bases between them. The CDR3 totals 18 residues. The DNA of the CDR3 is TGTGCCAGCAGCCCGAAGTGGGTACGGGGTCGAGGCCCCGGGGAGCTGTTTTTT. Translated: CASSPKWVRGRGPGELFF.

The CDR3 reads CASSWPGQGAFTEAFF. DNA of the CDR3: TGTGCCAGCAGCTGGCCGGGACAGGGGGCGTTTACTGAAGCTTTCTTT. The genes are TRBV7-8 and TRBJ1-1; the match to TRBD1 covers 12 bases. CDR1 and CDR2 from the germline V gene are SGHVS and FQNEAQ. V shed 4 bases and J 5 bases; nucleotides not matched to a gene: 8. This CDR3 is built from 16 residues.

This rearrangement joins TRBV9 to TRBJ2-2; 11 bases are a match to TRBD1. Germline CDR1 SGDLS, CDR2 YYNGEE. The CDR3 is 15 residues long. V was pared by 0 bases and J by 7 bases, with 2 bases of the junction left unmatched. In DNA form, the CDR3 reads TGTGCCAGCAGCGTAGCGGGGACAGGGGGCGGGGAGCTGTTTTTT. Protein product: CASSVAGTGGGELFF.